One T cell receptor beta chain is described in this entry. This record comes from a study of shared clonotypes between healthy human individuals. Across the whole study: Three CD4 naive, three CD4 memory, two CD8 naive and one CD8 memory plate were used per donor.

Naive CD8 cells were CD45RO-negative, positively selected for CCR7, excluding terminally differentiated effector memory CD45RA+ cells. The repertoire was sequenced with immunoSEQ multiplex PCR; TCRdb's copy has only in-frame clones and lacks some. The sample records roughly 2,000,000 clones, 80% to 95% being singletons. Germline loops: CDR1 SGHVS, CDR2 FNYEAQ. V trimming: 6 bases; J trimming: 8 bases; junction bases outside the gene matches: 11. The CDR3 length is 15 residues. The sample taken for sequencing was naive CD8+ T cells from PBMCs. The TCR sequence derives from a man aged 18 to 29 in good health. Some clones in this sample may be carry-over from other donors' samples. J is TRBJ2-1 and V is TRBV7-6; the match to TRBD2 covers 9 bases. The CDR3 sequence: CASSSTSGSSDEQFF. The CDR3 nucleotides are TGTGCCAGCAGTTCGACTAGCGGAAGTTCTGATGAGCAGTTCTTC.